Each of the 27 T cell receptor beta chains below was sequenced from the same sample in a study of control samples from healthy donors and cancer patients. Profiling relied on immunoSEQ multiplex PCR, and the TCRdb table lists in-frame clones only, not all of them. The profile shows about 58,000 clones, roughly 94% of them singletons. The sample consisted of blood. These receptors were obtained from a man aged 25-45 years in good health.

The chain combines TRBV15 with TRBJ1-2; a weak D match, TRBD1 (5 bases). Trimming stripped 0 bases from V and 6 bases from J, with 14 bases between. CDR3 length equals 15 residues. In germline, CDR1 is LNHNV, CDR2 YYDKDF (reference sequence). The CDR3 DNA sequence: TGTGCCACCAGCAGAGACCAGGGACCACTGAATGGCTACACCTTC. Its protein is CATSRDQGPLNGYTF. The complete variable domain, with remaining parts taken from reference TRBV15 and TRBJ1-2, reads DAMVIQNPRYQVTQFGKPVTLSCSQTLNHNVMYWYQQKSSQAPKLLFHYYDKDFNNEADTPDNFQSRRPNTSFCFLDIRSPGLGDTAMYLCATSRDQGPLNGYTFGSGTRLTVV.

CDR3 amino acids: CASSPFPGPIHEQYF. CDR3 in DNA: TGTGCCAGCAGCCCCTTCCCGGGACCTATCCACGAGCAGTACTTC. This chain uses TRBV7-2 with TRBJ2-7; D is possibly TRBD1 or TRBD2 (5 bases each). With 5 bases removed from V and 5 bases from J, the gap between germline ends came to 19 bases. The CDR3 length is 15 residues. From germline, CDR1 is SGHTA and CDR2 FQGNSA.

This clone was seen only once. V usage is TRBV11-1 and J usage is TRBJ1-2; 7 bases match TRBD1. The CDR3 covers 14 residues. Per the germline V gene, CDR1 is SGHAT and CDR2 is FQDESV (reference sequence). The V segment lost 5 bases and the J segment 3 bases; nucleotides outside the gene matches: 6. The CDR3 sequence is CASSVSQGYYGYTF. The CDR3 DNA reads as TGTGCCAGCAGCGTCTCACAGGGGTACTATGGCTACACCTTC.

The chain has TRBV29-1 and TRBJ1-2; perhaps TRBD1 as D (5 bases). Germline values: CDR1 SQVTM, CDR2 ANQGSEA. Trimming removed 7 bases from V and 6 bases from J, with 15 bases in between. There are 12 residues in the CDR3. CDR3 sequence reads: CSGSRGAHGYTF. In DNA, the CDR3 is TGCAGCGGGTCCCGAGGGGCTCATGGCTACACCTTC.

Worth noting for this clone: Different DNA sequences within this sample yield the same CDR3. This sequence joins TRBV3-1 (or the pseudogene TRBV3-2) and TRBJ2-7; D unclear. Trimming shortened V by 1 base and J by 2 bases, and 3 bases separated the two germline ends. The V gene's germline CDR1 is LGHDT and CDR2 YNNKEL (reference sequence). The CDR3 is 12 residues long. The CDR3 sequence is CASSQVPYEQYF. CDR3 DNA: TGTGCCAGCAGCCAAGTCCCCTACGAGCAGTACTTC.

As to this clone: The junction does not match germline at one end; this may be a read error. This chain uses TRBV7-7 with TRBJ2-1, with TRBD2 identical over 10 bases. The length of the CDR3 is 16 residues. In germline, CDR1 is SSHAT, CDR2 FNYEAQ (reference sequence). Here the CDR3 reads CASSLSGRLGDNEQFF. The CDR3 DNA reads as TGTGCTAGCAGCCTTAGCGGGAGGCTTGGGGACAATGAGCAGTTCTTC.

This sequence joins TRBV5-4 and TRBJ2-1, with 8 bases aligning to TRBD2. V shed 2 bases, J shed 15 bases, and the junction held 13 bases outside the gene matches. The CDR3 covers 14 residues. The germline V gene encodes CDR1 SGHNT and CDR2 YYREEE (reference sequence). The CDR3 sequence is CASSLIREGLKLFF. CDR3 nucleotide sequence: TGTGCCAGCAGCTTAATACGGGAGGGCCTGAAATTGTTCTTC.

The genes are TRBV7-3 and TRBJ2-1; 8 bases fit TRBD2. The CDR3 contains 17 residues. Trimming took 0 bases from V and 4 from J; bases not matched to a gene: 8. Germline-derived CDR1 and CDR2 are SGHTA and FQGTGA. CDR3 sequence (DNA): TGTGCCAGCAGCTTAACGAAAGGCACTAGCGGTTACAATGAGCAGTTCTTC. It specifies CASSLTKGTSGYNEQFF.

This clone was recorded once. The V call is TRBV2, the J call TRBJ1-6; D might be TRBD1 (6 bases). The CDR3 loop spans 15 amino acids. Germline V gene sequence: CDR1 SNHLY, CDR2 FYNNEI. Trimming pared 5 bases from V and 5 bases from J, leaving 13 bases between. The CDR3, as DNA: TGTGCCAGCAGTCGAAACAGGGTTGATAATTCACCCCTCCACTTT. It yields the protein CASSRNRVDNSPLHF.

The chain couples TRBV5-1 to TRBJ2-7, with 7 bases fitting TRBD1. Germline V lookup: CDR1 SGHRS, CDR2 YFSETQ. The trim removed 0 bases at V and 3 bases at J, leaving 6 bases unmatched. The CDR3 contains 15 residues. In nucleotides, the CDR3 is TGCGCCAGCAGCTTGGCAGGGGGTTTGTTCTACGAGCAGTACTTC. Its protein product is CASSLAGGLFYEQYF.

The chain recombines TRBV27 with TRBJ2-7; D unclear. This CDR3 is built from 14 residues. The germline V gene encodes CDR1 MNHEY and CDR2 SMNVEV (reference sequence). Trimming took off 6 bases at V and 2 bases at J, with 14 bases between the two ends. CDR3 sequence: CASSSGPVTYEQYF. In nucleotides, the CDR3 is TGTGCCAGCAGCTCGGGTCCGGTAACCTACGAGCAGTACTTC.

The chain joins TRBV15 to TRBJ1-5, with 7 bases matching TRBD1. The length of the CDR3 is 15 residues. V shed 0 bases and J 2 bases; nucleotides not matched to a gene: 1. CDR1 LNHNV and CDR2 YYDKDF come from the germline V gene (reference sequence). The CDR3, as DNA: TGTGCCACCAGCAGAGACGGACAGGGCAATCAGCCCCAGCATTTT. This sequence encodes CATSRDGQGNQPQHF.

The chain combines TRBV3-1 (or the pseudogene TRBV3-2) with TRBJ1-5; a possible D gene is TRBD1 (6 bases). V lost 5 bases and J lost 3, with 17 bases in between. Germline V lookup: CDR1 LGHDT, CDR2 YNNKEL (reference sequence). The CDR3 is made up of 16 amino acids. The CDR3 sequence: CASSYGGQVSNQPQHF. In nucleotides, the CDR3 is TGTGCCAGCAGCTACGGGGGACAAGTGTCCAATCAGCCCCAGCATTTT.

The chain links TRBV9 to TRBJ2-3; D gene unclear. Germline CDR1 is SGDLS and CDR2 is YYNGEE. The CDR3 has 14 residues. Trimming took off 1 base at V and 4 bases at J, with 10 bases between the two ends. CDR3 nucleotides: TGTGCCAGCAGCGTAAGGCCGGGTGCAGATACGCAGTATTTT. It yields the protein CASSVRPGADTQYF. Drawing the rest from reference TRBV9 and TRBJ2-3, the complete variable domain is DSGVTQTPKHLITATGQRVTLRCSPRSGDLSVYWYQQSLDQGLQFLIQYYNGEERAKGNILERFSAQQFPDLHSELNLSSLELGDSALYFCASSVRPGADTQYFGPGTRLTVL.

V is TRBV7-8 and J is TRBJ2-5; TRBD1 aligns across 8 bases. The length of the CDR3 is 16 residues. The junction had 10 bases not matched to a gene; V was cut back by 2 bases and J by 5 bases. Germline-derived CDR1 and CDR2 are SGHVS and FQNEAQ. CDR3 in amino acids: CASSLSNPTGGETQYF. Here the CDR3 DNA reads TGTGCCAGCAGCTTATCGAACCCAACAGGGGGGGAGACCCAGTACTTC.

The chain has TRBV15 and TRBJ1-2; D uncertain. Germline CDR1 and CDR2: LNHNV and YYDKDF (reference sequence). V was trimmed by 3 bases and J by 7 bases, leaving 24 bases between them. CDR3 length equals 17 residues. CDR3 protein: CATSRKVWVQAEGGYTF. DNA of the CDR3: TGTGCCACCAGCAGGAAAGTATGGGTTCAGGCGGAGGGTGGCTACACCTTC.

The chain combines TRBV5-1 with TRBJ1-1, with 9 positions matching TRBD1. The CDR3 covers 14 residues. Germline lookup yields CDR1 SGHRS and CDR2 YFSETQ. Trimming cost V 4 bases and J 4 bases; bases outside gene matches: 5. CDR3 protein: CASSQQTGGTEAFF. In DNA, the CDR3 is TGCGCCAGCAGCCAACAGACAGGGGGCACTGAAGCTTTCTTT.

The V and J genes are TRBV20-1 and TRBJ2-7, with D possibly matching TRBD1 (6 bases). The CDR3 is 13 residues long. The germline gives CDR1 DFQATT, CDR2 SNEGSKA (reference sequence). V was trimmed by 4 bases and J by 2 bases, leaving 12 bases between them. The CDR3, as DNA: TGCAGTGCTATTGAGGACAGTCCCTACGAGCAGTACTTC. Its translation is CSAIEDSPYEQYF.

This chain links TRBV7-9 with TRBJ1-2; D remains ambiguous. This CDR3 contains 15 residues. Germline lookup yields CDR1 SEHNR and CDR2 FQNEAQ (reference sequence). V lost 0 bases, J lost 3 bases, and 11 bases lay in between. The CDR3 DNA is TGTGCCAGCAGCTTAGCGTCCAGGAGGGACTATGGCTACACCTTC. Residues: CASSLASRRDYGYTF.

The chain couples TRBV5-1 to TRBJ2-1, with D unclear. The CDR3 extends over 13 amino acids. Looked up from germline, CDR1 is SGHRS and CDR2 is YFSETQ. Trimming removed 3 bases from V and 8 bases from J, with 12 bases in between. In DNA form, the CDR3 reads TGCGCCAGCAGCTCCTTACCGCGAGATGAGCAGTTCTTC. Translation gives CASSSLPRDEQFF.

As for this clone: The sample carries other DNA sequences with the same CDR3. This chain links TRBV19 with TRBJ1-1, with 9 bases aligning to TRBD1. This CDR3 comprises 13 residues. Germline V gene data show CDR1 as LNHDA and CDR2 as SQIVND (reference sequence). Trimming removed 10 bases from V and 8 bases from J; junction bases left unmatched: 11. CDR3 DNA sequence: TGTGCCACCGGGACAGGGCTTAGGACCGAAGCTTTCTTT. It yields the protein CATGTGLRTEAFF.

The chain couples TRBV24-1 to TRBJ2-1, with D perhaps matching TRBD2 (5 bases). V lost 2 bases and J lost 8, with 15 bases in between. Germline values: CDR1 KGHDR, CDR2 SFDVKD. This CDR3 spans 15 amino acids. CDR3 sequence reads: CATSDYGSSSDEQFF. The CDR3 DNA reads TGTGCCACCAGTGATTACGGTTCTAGCAGCGATGAGCAGTTCTTC.

The gene calls are TRBV30 and TRBJ1-4; D is perhaps TRBD1 (6 bases). The V gene's germline CDR1 is GTSNPN and CDR2 SVGIG (reference sequence). This CDR3 has 17 residues. CDR3 residues: CAVADSQGSGLVEKLFF. The CDR3 region has the DNA TGTGCGGTGGCGGACTCACAGGGTAGCGGACTGGTCGAAAAACTGTTTTTT.

V gene TRBV5-6 combines with J gene TRBJ1-1, with a tentative D call TRBD1 (5 bases). Germline lookup yields CDR1 SGHDT and CDR2 YYEEEE. Trimming pared 4 bases from V and 6 bases from J, leaving 19 bases between. The CDR3 has 15 residues. DNA of the CDR3: TGTGCCAGCAGCGCCCAAGGGAAGGGGTTACCTGAAGCTTTCTTT. Protein: CASSAQGKGLPEAFF.

V and J are TRBV11-2 and TRBJ2-5, with D unclear. V lost 5 bases and J 5 bases, leaving 15 bases between the germline ends. The CDR3 totals 14 residues. CDR1 SGHAT and CDR2 FQNNGV come from the germline V gene. This CDR3 is CASSPVGSHETQYF. Written as DNA, the CDR3 is TGTGCCAGCAGCCCTGTCGGGTCCCACGAGACCCAGTACTTC. Full variable domain (rest looked up from reference TRBV11-2 and TRBJ2-5): EAGVAQSPRYKIIEKRQSVAFWCNPISGHATLYWYQQILGQGPKLLIQFQNNGVVDDSQLPKDRFSAERLKGVDSTLKIQPAKLEDSAVYLCASSPVGSHETQYFGPGTRLLVL.

This chain uses TRBV5-1 with TRBJ1-5; D not resolved. V was clipped by 3 bases and J by 4 bases, with 11 bases between them. The CDR3 is 14 amino acids. Per the germline V gene, CDR1 is SGHRS and CDR2 is YFSETQ. CDR3 DNA: TGCGCCAGCAGCTCCGAAGAGAGGAATCAGCCCCAGCATTTT. Encoded protein: CASSSEERNQPQHF.

V usage is TRBV10-3 and J usage is TRBJ1-1; D is undetermined. There are 12 residues in the CDR3. Germline V CDR1 and CDR2: ENHRY, SYGVKD. V was trimmed by 2 bases and J by 5 bases, leaving 6 bases between them. Written as DNA, the CDR3 is TGTGCCATCAGTGAGGGTAAAACTGAAGCTTTCTTT. The encoded protein is CAISEGKTEAFF.